The next 19 T cell receptor beta chains were all read from a single sample in a study of cytomegalovirus exposure and HLA in healthy donors. Profiled with immunoSEQ multiplex PCR; TCRdb holds only in-frame clones, not every one. This sample yields 150,000 to 200,000 clones, of which 80% to 90% are seen a single time; 5% to 7% belongs to the top ten. Sequenced sample: PBMCs. The receptors stem from a young woman in good health and CMV-seronegative.

V and J are TRBV30 and TRBJ1-1, with D unresolved. The ends were cut back, 1 base at V and 0 bases at J, with 12 bases in the middle. Per the germline V gene, CDR1 is GTSNPN and CDR2 is SVGIG (reference sequence). The CDR3 is 15 amino acids. CDR3 protein: CAWSGGGGMNTEAFF. The CDR3 DNA reads TGTGCCTGGAGTGGTGGCGGTGGGATGAACACTGAAGCTTTCTTT.

The V and J genes are TRBV2 and TRBJ2-1, with D possibly being TRBD1 (5 bases). The CDR3 runs to 15 residues. Looked up from germline, CDR1 is SNHLY and CDR2 is FYNNEI. V gave up 2 bases and J gave up 6 bases, with 14 bases separating them. The CDR3 is CASSEMVGRGNEQFF. CDR3 DNA: TGTGCCAGCAGTGAAATGGTCGGAAGGGGCAATGAGCAGTTCTTC.

V usage is TRBV6-1 and J usage is TRBJ2-2; tentatively, D is TRBD1 (5 bases). Germline V gene lookup returns CDR1 MNHNS and CDR2 SASEGT. V was clipped by 3 bases and J by 6 bases, with 11 bases between them. The CDR3 runs to 14 residues. The CDR3: CASSEGHLAGELFF. The CDR3 bases are TGTGCCAGCAGTGAGGGGCATCTGGCCGGGGAGCTGTTTTTT.

CDR3 coding DNA: TGTGCCAGCAGTTTAAACAGGGGTTTTTATGGCTACACCTTC. Translation: CASSLNRGFYGYTF. The chain joins TRBV28 to TRBJ1-2, with TRBD1 matching 7 bases. This CDR3 is 14 amino acids long. With V trimmed by 2 bases and J by 5 bases, 5 bases remained unmatched. Germline assignment: CDR1 MDHEN and CDR2 SYDVKM.

The V gene is TRBV27, the J gene TRBJ2-7, with D uncertain. CDR1 MNHEY and CDR2 SMNVEV come from the germline V gene (reference sequence). V lost 5 bases and J lost 2, with 13 bases in between. The CDR3 runs to 14 residues. DNA of the CDR3: TGTGCCAGCAGTCCAACGGGTTTAACCTACGAGCAGTACTTC. Translated: CASSPTGLTYEQYF.

CDR3 DNA sequence: TGCGCCAGCAGCCTCAGTGGGGGAGATAATGAAAAACTGTTTTTT. Amino acid sequence: CASSLSGGDNEKLFF. This sequence joins TRBV5-1 and TRBJ1-4, with D perhaps TRBD1 (5 bases). Trimming left V 4 bases short and J 4 bases short, with 14 bases between. The CDR3 length is 15 residues. Germline assignment: CDR1 SGHRS and CDR2 YFSETQ.

The chain links TRBV27 to TRBJ1-5; tentative D call: TRBD1 (5 bases). Deletions cut 4 bases from V and 1 base from J, with 11 bases between. This CDR3 spans 15 amino acids. The germline gives CDR1 MNHEY, CDR2 SMNVEV (reference sequence). The CDR3 is CASSSGTGSNQPQHF. CDR3 nucleotides: TGTGCCAGCAGTTCCGGGACGGGAAGCAATCAGCCCCAGCATTTT.

J is TRBJ2-7 and V is TRBV5-6; 8 bases match TRBD2. Germline CDR1 SGHDT, CDR2 YYEEEE. The CDR3 runs 13 residues. Trimming at V came to 1 base and at J to 5 bases, leaving 2 bases not matched to a gene. The CDR3 region has the DNA TGTGCCAGCAGCTTGAGCGGGGGCGACGAGCAGTACTTC. Amino acid sequence: CASSLSGGDEQYF.

This chain uses TRBV2 with TRBJ1-5; D is unclear. The CDR3 length is 14 residues. Germline values: CDR1 SNHLY, CDR2 FYNNEI. The ends were cut back, 6 bases at V and 0 bases at J, with 9 bases in the middle. CDR3 residues: CASRPEYSNQPQHF. The CDR3 DNA follows: TGTGCCAGCAGACCCGAATATAGCAATCAGCCCCAGCATTTT.

The chain carries TRBV7-2 and TRBJ2-3; maybe TRBD2 (6 bases). Germline V lookup: CDR1 SGHTA, CDR2 FQGNSA. Deletions cut 5 bases from V and 6 bases from J, with 15 bases between. This CDR3 spans 14 amino acids. The CDR3 DNA reads as TGTGCCAGCAGCACCGGGACTCACACTGATACGCAGTATTTT. Protein product: CASSTGTHTDTQYF.

The J gene is TRBJ2-1, the V gene TRBV7-6; D possibly matches TRBD1 or TRBD2 (6 bases each). Germline CDR1 is SGHVS and CDR2 is FNYEAQ. V was clipped by 2 bases and J by 8 bases, with 19 bases between them. This CDR3 spans 16 amino acids. The CDR3 DNA sequence: TGTGCCAGCAGCTTAAGGGGGGTCCAGGGTATGGATGAGCAGTTCTTC. Translated: CASSLRGVQGMDEQFF. The full variable domain, with the rest looked up from reference TRBV7-6 and TRBJ2-1, is GAGVSQSPRYKVTKRGQDVALRCDPISGHVSLYWYRQALGQGPEFLTYFNYEAQQDKSGLPNDRFSAERPEGSISTLTIQRTEQRDSAMYRCASSLRGVQGMDEQFFGPGTRLTVL.

The CDR3 here is CASSQDRGGSYEQYF. CDR3 DNA: TGTGCCAGCTCCCAAGACAGGGGGGGCTCCTACGAGCAGTACTTC. J is TRBJ2-7 and V is TRBV18, with 9 bases that match TRBD1. Trimming cost V 6 bases and J 0 bases; bases outside gene matches: 6. The CDR3 contains 15 residues. Per the germline V gene, CDR1 is KGHSH and CDR2 is LQKENI.

In its sample, this clone was seen many times. V gene TRBV4-3 combines with J gene TRBJ2-7; maybe TRBD2 (6 bases). V was cut by 1 base and J by 5 bases, with 18 bases left in between. The CDR3 is 16 amino acids. CDR1 and CDR2 (germline): LGHNA, YSLEER. In DNA, the CDR3 is TGCGCCAGCAGCCAAGTTTCGTTCCGGGACTCTAACGAGCAGTACTTC. It specifies CASSQVSFRDSNEQYF.

The chain recombines TRBV30 with TRBJ1-4; 7 positions match TRBD1. This CDR3 comprises 14 residues. Germline V CDR1 and CDR2: GTSNPN, SVGIG (reference sequence). V dropped 1 base and J dropped 8; count of bases not matched to a gene: 7. The CDR3 DNA is TGTGCCTGGAGTGCCGGGACAGCGGTGGAAAAACTGTTTTTT. This sequence encodes CAWSAGTAVEKLFF. The complete variable domain, with remaining parts taken from reference TRBV30 and TRBJ1-4, reads SQTIHQWPATLVQPVGSPLSLECTVEGTSNPNLYWYRQAAGRGLQLLFYSVGIGQISSEVPQNLSASRPQDRQFILSSKKLLLSDSGFYLCAWSAGTAVEKLFFGSGTQLSVL.

The gene calls are TRBV15 and TRBJ1-1; no clear D. The CDR3 has 15 amino acids. Germline values: CDR1 LNHNV, CDR2 YYDKDF (reference sequence). Trimming removed 1 base from V and 1 base from J, with 10 bases in between. DNA for the CDR3: TGTGCCACCAGCAGAGTTGGGGATCAGAACACTGAAGCTTTCTTT. This gives the protein CATSRVGDQNTEAFF. Full variable domain (remainder filled in from reference TRBV15 and TRBJ1-1): DAMVIQNPRYQVTQFGKPVTLSCSQTLNHNVMYWYQQKSSQAPKLLFHYYDKDFNNEADTPDNFQSRRPNTSFCFLDIRSPGLGDTAMYLCATSRVGDQNTEAFFGQGTRLTVV.

This clone is medium-sized in the sample. The chain uses TRBV29-1 and TRBJ2-1; 8 nucleotides match TRBD2. V gave up 7 bases and J gave up 6 bases; unmatched junction bases: 8. The germline V gene has CDR1 SQVTM and CDR2 ANQGSEA. The CDR3 is 13 residues long. The CDR3 nucleotides are TGCAGCGCAACCAGCGGGAGCGGCAATGAGCAGTTCTTC. Protein product: CSATSGSGNEQFF.

The chain links TRBV14 to TRBJ1-5; 8 bases map to TRBD1. Germline assignment: CDR1 SGHDN and CDR2 FVKESK. V dropped 6 bases and J dropped 0; count of bases not matched to a gene: 7. This CDR3 contains 16 residues. CDR3 bases: TGTGCCAGCAGAGAGGACAGGGATTATAGCAATCAGCCCCAGCATTTT. Its translation is CASREDRDYSNQPQHF. The full variable domain, completed using reference TRBV14 and TRBJ1-5, is EAGVTQFPSHSVIEKGQTVTLRCDPISGHDNLYWYRRVMGKEIKFLLHFVKESKQDESGMPNNRFLAERTGGTYSTLKVQPAELEDSGVYFCASREDRDYSNQPQHFGDGTRLSIL.

The gene calls are TRBV15 and TRBJ1-2, with TRBD1 as a possible D gene (5 bases). The germline CDR1 and CDR2 sequences are LNHNV and YYDKDF (reference sequence). CDR3 length equals 14 residues. V shed 0 bases and J shed 4 bases, with 9 bases lying between them. The CDR3 spells CATSRDRGTYGYTF. The CDR3 DNA follows: TGTGCCACCAGCAGAGATCGGGGGACCTATGGCTACACCTTC.

This chain uses TRBV5-1 with TRBJ2-2; no reliable D call. Germline loops: CDR1 SGHRS, CDR2 YFSETQ. There are 13 residues in the CDR3. Trimming stripped 2 bases from V and 5 bases from J, with 7 bases between. This chain's CDR3 is CASSFQTTGELFF. The CDR3 DNA sequence: TGCGCCAGCAGCTTTCAGACGACCGGGGAGCTGTTTTTT.